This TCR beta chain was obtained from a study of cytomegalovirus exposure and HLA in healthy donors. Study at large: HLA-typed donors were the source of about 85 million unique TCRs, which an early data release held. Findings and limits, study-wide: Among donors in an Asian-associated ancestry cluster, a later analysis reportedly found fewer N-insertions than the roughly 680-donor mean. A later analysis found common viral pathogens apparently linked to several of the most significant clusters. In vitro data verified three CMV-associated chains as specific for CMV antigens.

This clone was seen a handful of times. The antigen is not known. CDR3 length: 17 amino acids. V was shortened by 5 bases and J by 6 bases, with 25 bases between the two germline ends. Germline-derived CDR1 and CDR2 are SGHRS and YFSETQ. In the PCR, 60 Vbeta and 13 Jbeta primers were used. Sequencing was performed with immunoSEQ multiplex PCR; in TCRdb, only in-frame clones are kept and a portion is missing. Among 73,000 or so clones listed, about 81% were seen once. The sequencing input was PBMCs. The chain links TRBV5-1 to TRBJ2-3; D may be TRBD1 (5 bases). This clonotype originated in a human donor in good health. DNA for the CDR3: TGCGCCAGCAGTTTATCCCCTGAACAGGTTCTGTCGGATACGCAGTATTTT. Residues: CASSLSPEQVLSDTQYF.